This section outlines one T cell receptor (beta chain) sequence together with its context. There are a few counts of this clonotype. The antigen this receptor binds is unknown. Base qualities are missing; no much larger clone stands one base away. PBMCs were isolated by Ficoll-Paque density gradient centrifugation. The data are from a study of T-cell memory formation after mild COVID-19 (dated by TCRdb to the early 2020s). As for the study more broadly: TCR sequence clusters from the two donors were largely donor specific. Longitudinal TCRalpha and TCRbeta repertoire sequencing tracked T-cell clones expanding and contracting after mild COVID-19 in a couple of donors. The cohort comprised two young, previously healthy adult volunteers, one female and one male.

Study-wide findings and limitations: Clones contracting from day 15 to 85 had balanced CD4/CD8 phenotypes, while a second wave expanding from day 15 to 37 was biased towards CD4+. Some responding clones were detected in pre-infection memory, which suggested that pre-existing cross-reactive memory T cells had joined the SARS-CoV-2 response. SARS-CoV-2 specificity of the second-wave clones peaking on day 37 was not confirmed. The study included only two mild cases, and larger cohorts that include severe cases with pre-infection samples were judged to be necessary. Contracting CD4+ clones were found mainly in CM and EM memory subsets, while CD8+ clones were enriched in EMRA.

Its CDR3 holds 11 amino acids, cysteine through phenylalanine. Just CDR3 DNA is preserved here, 33 bases in frame from base 1. The germline V gene (reference sequence) gives CDR1 as SGHNT and CDR2 as YYREEE. Trimming takes 4 bases from V and 7 bases from J, and the germline ends sit 6 bases apart. Reads for this sample came from an Illumina NovaSeq 6000. TCRalpha and TCRbeta cDNA libraries were built by 5'RACE with constant-segment primers, adding sample barcodes and unique molecular identifiers. RNA was extracted from every sample with Trizol reagent. Amplification of the libraries took two PCR steps, and the second step added a second sample barcode plus Illumina TruSeq adapters. Sequencing of libraries was performed on an Illumina NovaSeq with 2 x 150 bp paired-end reads. The original pipeline was this. With migec v1.2.7, reads were demultiplexed and then collapsed into UMI-guided consensus sequences. With mixcr v2.1.11, UMI consensuses were aligned to TRA and TRB V and J templates and assembled into clonotypes. Clonotypes were classified as expanded or contracted when called significant by both edgeR and NoisET, with noise models trained on biological replicates. For edgeR calls, the cutoffs were a false discovery rate-adjusted p below 0.01 and a log2 fold-change threshold of 1. As an exploratory analysis of dynamics, PCA with hierarchical clustering was applied to max-normalized trajectories of the 1000 most abundant clonotypes. Separately sequenced CD4+ and CD8+ repertoires were used to assign the CD4 or CD8 phenotype of responding clones. TCRdb applied fastp at Q25 and MiXCR to the public reads, then kept only in-frame beta chains. CDR3 protein duplicates are merged, each entry listing the most common genes and DNA. TCRdb's processing, not the authors' own work, is the source of the V and J calls. This sample lists roughly 400,000 distinct CDR3 sequences; more than 15% were detected once. Together, the top ten hold approximately 21% of the sample.

Sequencing was carried out using PBMCs or a T cell subset sorted from them (not recorded which). The V gene is TRBV5-4 and the J gene is TRBJ2-1, with the D gene not clear enough to name. The origin of this receptor is a man between 18 and 29 years old who had mild COVID-19 (a few samples of this study predate the infection). The sample titles of this study are shuffled in the database, so cell type and time point are left out; the donor was told from shared clones. The CDR3 region has the sequence CASSIANEQFF. The DNA sequence follows: TGTGCCAGCAGCATCGCAAATGAGCAGTTCTTC.